These 10 T cell receptor beta chains were all obtained from the same sample, sequenced in a study of blood T cell repertoires in COVID-19. Method: immunoSEQ multiplex PCR; TCRdb's copy keeps in-frame clones and lacks some. The table records around 240,000 clones, about 85% of them present only once. Input material: peripheral blood. Source of these receptors: a man aged 40-55 years with acute or convalescent COVID-19.

The V and J genes are TRBV5-1 and TRBJ2-2, with D uncertain. Germline values: CDR1 SGHRS, CDR2 YFSETQ. With 0 bases removed from V and 5 bases from J, the gap between germline ends came to 5 bases. The CDR3 is made up of 13 amino acids. CDR3 protein: CASSLDRTGELFF. The DNA for the CDR3 is TGCGCCAGCAGCTTGGATCGGACCGGGGAGCTGTTTTTT.

The chain employs TRBV11-3 and TRBJ2-2; D gene ambiguous. V was trimmed by 3 bases and J by 1 base, leaving 6 bases between them. The CDR3 has 14 residues. Per germline, CDR1 SGHNT and CDR2 YENEEA. This CDR3 reads CASSFQWNTGELFF. The CDR3 DNA reads TGTGCCAGCAGCTTCCAGTGGAACACCGGGGAGCTGTTTTTT.

V and J are TRBV18 and TRBJ1-2; no clear D gene. Germline V CDR1 and CDR2: KGHSH, LQKENI. The CDR3 runs 12 residues. Trimming pared 4 bases from V and 4 bases from J, leaving 7 bases between. CDR3 residues: CASSREAYGYTF. The CDR3 nucleotides are TGTGCCAGCTCACGGGAGGCCTATGGCTACACCTTC. Full variable domain (rest looked up from reference TRBV18 and TRBJ1-2): NAGVMQNPRHLVRRRGQEARLRCSPMKGHSHVYWYRQLPEEGLKFMVYLQKENIIDESGMPKERFSAEFPKEGPSILRIQQVVRGDSAAYFCASSREAYGYTFGSGTRLTVV.

This chain uses TRBV2 with TRBJ1-1; TRBD1 is a possible D gene (6 bases). Trimming removed 3 bases from V and 0 bases from J, with 11 bases in between. CDR3 length equals 15 residues. Looked up from germline, CDR1 is SNHLY and CDR2 is FYNNEI. In nucleotides, the CDR3 is TGTGCCAGCAGTGATTCCGGGGACATGAACACTGAAGCTTTCTTT. This encodes CASSDSGDMNTEAFF.

A few counts support this clone. The V gene is TRBV7-9, the J gene TRBJ1-1, with D maybe TRBD1 (6 bases). The V end was cut by 6 bases, the J end by 10 bases, with 15 bases between. Germline V gene data show CDR1 as SEHNR and CDR2 as FQNEAQ (reference sequence). CDR3 length: 12 residues. The CDR3 is CASSSTGWGAFF. DNA for the CDR3: TGTGCCAGCAGTTCGACAGGTTGGGGAGCTTTCTTT.

The V gene is TRBV6-5, the J gene TRBJ1-1; unclear D gene. This CDR3 spans 16 amino acids. V was shortened by 0 bases and J by 1 base, with 12 bases between the two germline ends. From germline, CDR1 is MNHEY and CDR2 SVGAGI. The CDR3 sequence is CASSYSLETGNTEAFF. CDR3 nucleotide sequence: TGTGCCAGCAGTTACTCCCTTGAAACGGGGAACACTGAAGCTTTCTTT.

The rearrangement uses TRBV6-5 and TRBJ1-2; no definite D call. The CDR3 extends over 12 amino acids. Trimming pared 6 bases from V and 1 base from J, leaving 6 bases between. The germline V gene encodes CDR1 MNHEY and CDR2 SVGAGI. The CDR3 DNA is TGTGCCAGCAGGGCGGTTAACTATGGCTACACCTTC. Translation gives CASRAVNYGYTF.

This chain connects TRBV4-3 to TRBJ1-5; 10 bases match TRBD1. Germline V gene lookup returns CDR1 LGHNA and CDR2 YSLEER. The J segment lost 6 bases and the V segment lost 0 bases, leaving 5 bases of the junction unmatched. The CDR3 contains 16 residues. The CDR3 DNA reads TGCGCCAGCAGCCAAGAGACCGGGACAGGGGTTCAGCCCCAGCATTTT. It is translated as CASSQETGTGVQPQHF.

The chain couples TRBV18 to TRBJ1-1; TRBD1 matches 7 bases. This CDR3 region has 16 residues. The germline V gene encodes CDR1 KGHSH and CDR2 LQKENI. Trimming removed 3 bases from V and 2 bases from J; junction bases left unmatched: 9. The CDR3 DNA reads TGTGCCAGCTCACCTAAGTCTCCAGGGGGTAACACTGAAGCTTTCTTT. It specifies CASSPKSPGGNTEAFF.

This clone has just one count. The V and J genes are TRBV4-1 and TRBJ1-1; no reliable D call. The CDR3 has 14 amino acids. Germline V CDR1 and CDR2: MGHRA, YSYEKL. Trimming left V 0 bases short and J 4 bases short, with 9 bases between. CDR3 coding DNA: TGCGCCAGCAGCCAAGATGGAGGGCCCACTGAAGCTTTCTTT. It encodes CASSQDGGPTEAFF.